This T cell receptor beta chain originates from a study of shared clonotypes between healthy human individuals. Study observations and caveats: Donor scarcity curtailed the genetic and exposure-history diversity represented herein. Despite large depth, rarefaction showed incomplete sorted-subset sequencing.

Deep-level running was used for the assay. Profiled with immunoSEQ multiplex PCR; TCRdb holds only in-frame clones, not every one. The sample records 980,000 or so clones, 70% to 85% being singletons. Concerning this clone: Its antigen is not known.

CDR1 and CDR2 from the germline V gene are SGHRS and YFSETQ. The CDR3 totals 14 residues. V lost 7 bases and J lost 2, with 12 bases in between. V usage is TRBV5-1 and J usage is TRBJ2-2, with D tentatively TRBD2 (6 bases). The source of this sequence is a young man in good health. Sequenced: memory CD4+ T cells sorted from blood. Subset indicated: CD45RA-negative fraction. CDR3 amino acids: CASSAGSNTGELFF. The CDR3 nucleotides read TGCGCCAGCTCGGCGGGATCTAACACCGGGGAGCTGTTTTTT. The entire variable domain, with the rest obtained from reference TRBV5-1 and TRBJ2-2, is as follows: KAGVTQTPRYLIKTRGQQVTLSCSPISGHRSVSWYQQTPGQGLQFLFEYFSETQRNKGNFPGRFSGRQFSNSRSEMNVSTLELGDSALYLCASSAGSNTGELFFGEGSRLTVL.